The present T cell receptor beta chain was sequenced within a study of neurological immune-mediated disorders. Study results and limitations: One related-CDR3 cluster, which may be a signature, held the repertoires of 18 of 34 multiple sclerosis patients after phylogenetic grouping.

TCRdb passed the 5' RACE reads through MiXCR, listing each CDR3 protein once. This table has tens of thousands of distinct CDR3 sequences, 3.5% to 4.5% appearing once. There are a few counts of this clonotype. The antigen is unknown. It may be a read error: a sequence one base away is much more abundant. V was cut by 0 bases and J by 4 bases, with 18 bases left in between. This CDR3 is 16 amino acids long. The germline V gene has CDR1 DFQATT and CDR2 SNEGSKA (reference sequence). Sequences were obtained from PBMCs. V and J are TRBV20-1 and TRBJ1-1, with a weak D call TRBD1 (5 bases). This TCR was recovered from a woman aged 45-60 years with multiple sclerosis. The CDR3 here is CSARDPLGKGLTEAFF. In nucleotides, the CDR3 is TGCAGTGCTAGAGATCCTCTAGGAAAGGGACTCACTGAAGCTTTCTTT.